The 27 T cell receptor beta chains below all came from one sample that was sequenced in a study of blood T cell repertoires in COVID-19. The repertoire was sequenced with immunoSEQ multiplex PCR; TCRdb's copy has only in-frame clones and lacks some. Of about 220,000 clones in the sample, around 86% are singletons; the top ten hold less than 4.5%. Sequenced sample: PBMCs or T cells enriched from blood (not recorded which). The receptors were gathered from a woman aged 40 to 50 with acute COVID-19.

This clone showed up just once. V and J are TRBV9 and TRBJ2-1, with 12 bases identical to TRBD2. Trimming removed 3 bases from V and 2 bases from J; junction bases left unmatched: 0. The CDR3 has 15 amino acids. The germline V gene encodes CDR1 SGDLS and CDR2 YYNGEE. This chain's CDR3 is CASSASGGAYNEQFF. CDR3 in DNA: TGTGCCAGCAGCGCTAGCGGGGGGGCCTACAATGAGCAGTTCTTC. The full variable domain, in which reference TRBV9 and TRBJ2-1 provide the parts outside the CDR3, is DSGVTQTPKHLITATGQRVTLRCSPRSGDLSVYWYQQSLDQGLQFLIQYYNGEERAKGNILERFSAQQFPDLHSELNLSSLELGDSALYFCASSASGGAYNEQFFGPGTRLTVL.

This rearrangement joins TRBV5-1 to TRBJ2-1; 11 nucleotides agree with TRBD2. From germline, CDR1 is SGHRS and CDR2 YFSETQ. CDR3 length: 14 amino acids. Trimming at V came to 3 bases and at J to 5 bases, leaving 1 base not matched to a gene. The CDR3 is CASSSGLADNEQFF. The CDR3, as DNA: TGCGCCAGCAGCTCGGGACTAGCGGACAATGAGCAGTTCTTC.

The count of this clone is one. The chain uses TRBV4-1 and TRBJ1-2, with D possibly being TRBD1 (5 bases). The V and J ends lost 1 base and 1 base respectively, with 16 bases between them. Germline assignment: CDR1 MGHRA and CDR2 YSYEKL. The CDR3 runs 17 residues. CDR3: CASSQVGLRANNYGYTF. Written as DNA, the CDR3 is TGCGCCAGCAGCCAAGTCGGGCTCAGGGCAAATAACTATGGCTACACCTTC.

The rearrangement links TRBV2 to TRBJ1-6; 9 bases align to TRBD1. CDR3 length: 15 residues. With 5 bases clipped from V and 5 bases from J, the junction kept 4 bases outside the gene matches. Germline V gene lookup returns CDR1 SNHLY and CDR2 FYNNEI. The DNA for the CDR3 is TGTGCCAGCAGTCCCGGGACAGGGAATAATTCACCCCTCCACTTT. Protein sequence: CASSPGTGNNSPLHF. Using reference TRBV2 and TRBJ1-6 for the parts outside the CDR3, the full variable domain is EPEVTQTPSHQVTQMGQEVILRCVPISNHLYFYWYRQILGQKVEFLVSFYNNEISEKSEIFDDQFSVERPDGSNFTLKIRSTKLEDSAMYFCASSPGTGNNSPLHFGNGTRLTVT.

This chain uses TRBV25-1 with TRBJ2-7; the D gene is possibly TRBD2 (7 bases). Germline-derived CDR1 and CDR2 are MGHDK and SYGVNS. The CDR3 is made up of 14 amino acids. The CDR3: CATRRGGSSYEQYF. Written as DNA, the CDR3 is TGTGCGACGAGGAGGGGGGGAAGCAGCTACGAGCAGTACTTC.

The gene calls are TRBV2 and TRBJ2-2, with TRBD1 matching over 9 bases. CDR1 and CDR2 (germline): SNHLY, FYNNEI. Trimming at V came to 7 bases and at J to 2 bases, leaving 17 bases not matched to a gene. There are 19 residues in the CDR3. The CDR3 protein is CASIGTGYTGQTNTGELFF. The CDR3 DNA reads TGTGCCAGCATCGGGACAGGGTATACGGGACAGACCAACACCGGGGAGCTGTTTTTT.

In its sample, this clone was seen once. The CDR3 loop is CASSSRQESTGELFF. The DNA of the CDR3 is TGTGCCAGCAGCTCCAGACAGGAAAGTACCGGGGAGCTGTTTTTT. The V call is TRBV7-8, the J call TRBJ2-2; a possible D gene is TRBD1 (6 bases). In germline, CDR1 is SGHVS, CDR2 FQNEAQ. V lost 4 bases and J lost 5, with 14 bases in between. The CDR3 consists of 15 residues.

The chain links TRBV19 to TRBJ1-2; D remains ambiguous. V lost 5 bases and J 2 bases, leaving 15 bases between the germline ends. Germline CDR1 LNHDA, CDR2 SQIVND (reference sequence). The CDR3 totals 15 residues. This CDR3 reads CASSPQRGRNYGYTF. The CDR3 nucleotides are TGTGCCAGTAGTCCACAAAGAGGAAGGAACTATGGCTACACCTTC.

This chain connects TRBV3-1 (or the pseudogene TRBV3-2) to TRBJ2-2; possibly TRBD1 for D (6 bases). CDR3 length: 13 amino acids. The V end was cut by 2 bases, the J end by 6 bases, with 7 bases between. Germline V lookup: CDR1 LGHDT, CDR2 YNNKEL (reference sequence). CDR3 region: CASSQTGSGELFF. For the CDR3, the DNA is TGTGCCAGCAGCCAAACAGGGTCCGGGGAGCTGTTTTTT.

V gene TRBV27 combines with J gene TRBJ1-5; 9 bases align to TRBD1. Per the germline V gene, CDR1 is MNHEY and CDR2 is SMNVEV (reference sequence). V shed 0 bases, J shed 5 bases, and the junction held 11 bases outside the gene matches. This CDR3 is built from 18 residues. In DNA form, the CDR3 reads TGTGCCAGCAGTTTATCGGTTCGACAGGGGGTGCGAGATCAGCCCCAGCATTTT. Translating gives CASSLSVRQGVRDQPQHF.

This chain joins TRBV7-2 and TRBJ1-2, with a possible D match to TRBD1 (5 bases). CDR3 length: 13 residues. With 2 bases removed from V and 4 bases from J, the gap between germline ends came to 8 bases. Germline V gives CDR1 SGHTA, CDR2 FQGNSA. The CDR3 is CASSLQGVYGYTF. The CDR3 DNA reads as TGTGCCAGCAGCTTACAAGGGGTCTATGGCTACACCTTC. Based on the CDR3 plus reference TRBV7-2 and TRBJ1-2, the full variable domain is GAGVSQSPSNKVTEKGKDVELRCDPISGHTALYWYRQSLGQGLEFLIYFQGNSAPDKSGLPSDRFSAERTGGSVSTLTIQRTQQEDSAVYLCASSLQGVYGYTFGSGTRLTVV.

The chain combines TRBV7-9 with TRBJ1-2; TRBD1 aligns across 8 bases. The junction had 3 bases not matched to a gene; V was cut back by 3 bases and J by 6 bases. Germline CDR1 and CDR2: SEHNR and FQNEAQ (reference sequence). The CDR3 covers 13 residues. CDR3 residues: CASSLAGGNGYTF. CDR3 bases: TGTGCCAGCAGCTTGGCAGGGGGCAATGGCTACACCTTC.

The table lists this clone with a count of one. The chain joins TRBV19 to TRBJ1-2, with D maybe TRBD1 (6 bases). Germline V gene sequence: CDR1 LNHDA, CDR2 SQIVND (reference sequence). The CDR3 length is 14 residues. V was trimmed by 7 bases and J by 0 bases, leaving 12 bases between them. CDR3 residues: CASTKGETNYGYTF. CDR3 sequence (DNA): TGTGCCAGTACTAAGGGGGAGACTAACTATGGCTACACCTTC. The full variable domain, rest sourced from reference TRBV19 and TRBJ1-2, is DGGITQSPKYLFRKEGQNVTLSCEQNLNHDAMYWYRQDPGQGLRLIYYSQIVNDFQKGDIAEGYSVSREKKESFPLTVTSAQKNPTAFYLCASTKGETNYGYTFGSGTRLTVV.

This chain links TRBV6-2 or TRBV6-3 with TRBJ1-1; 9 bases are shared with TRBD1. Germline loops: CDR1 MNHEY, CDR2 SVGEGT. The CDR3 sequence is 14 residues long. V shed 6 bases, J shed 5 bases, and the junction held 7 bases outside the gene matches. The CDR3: CASSATGGITEAFF. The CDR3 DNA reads TGTGCCAGCAGCGCAACAGGGGGCATAACTGAAGCTTTCTTT.

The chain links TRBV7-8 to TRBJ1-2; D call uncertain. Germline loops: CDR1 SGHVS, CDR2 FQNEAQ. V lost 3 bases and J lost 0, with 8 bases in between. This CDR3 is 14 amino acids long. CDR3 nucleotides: TGTGCCAGCAGCTTTGAGGTCGCTAACTATGGCTACACCTTC. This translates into CASSFEVANYGYTF.

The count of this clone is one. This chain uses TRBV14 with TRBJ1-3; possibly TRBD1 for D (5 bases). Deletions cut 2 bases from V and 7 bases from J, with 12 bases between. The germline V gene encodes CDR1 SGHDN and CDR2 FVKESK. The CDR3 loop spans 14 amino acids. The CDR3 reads CASSQTTGVNTIYF. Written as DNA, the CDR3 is TGTGCCAGCAGCCAAACGACGGGGGTTAACACCATATATTTT.

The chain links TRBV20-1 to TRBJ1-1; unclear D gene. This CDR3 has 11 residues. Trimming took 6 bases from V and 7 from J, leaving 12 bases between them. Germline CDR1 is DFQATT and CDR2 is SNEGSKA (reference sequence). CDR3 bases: TGCAGTGCCCCGGACGGGAATGAAGCTTTCTTT. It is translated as CSAPDGNEAFF.

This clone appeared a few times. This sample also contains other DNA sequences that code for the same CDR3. The CDR3 region has the DNA TGTGCCAGCAGCTTGGCCACAGGGGTGTCCTATAATTCACCCCTCCACTTT. It encodes CASSLATGVSYNSPLHF. J is TRBJ1-6 and V is TRBV5-6; 7 bases are a match to TRBD1. The germline V gene has CDR1 SGHDT and CDR2 YYEEEE. This CDR3 spans 17 amino acids. V lost 0 bases, J lost 1 base, and 4 bases stayed unmatched. Full variable domain (rest looked up from reference TRBV5-6 and TRBJ1-6): DAGVTQSPTHLIKTRGQQVTLRCSPKSGHDTVSWYQQALGQGPQFIFQYYEEEERQRGNFPDRFSGHQFPNYSSELNVNALLLGDSALYLCASSLATGVSYNSPLHFGNGTRLTVT.

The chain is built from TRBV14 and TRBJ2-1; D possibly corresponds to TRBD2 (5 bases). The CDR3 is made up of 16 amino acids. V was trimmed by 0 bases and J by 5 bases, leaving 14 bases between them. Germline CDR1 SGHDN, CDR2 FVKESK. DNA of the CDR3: TGTGCCAGCAGCCAAGATCGTAGCGTACCCCACAATGAGCAGTTCTTC. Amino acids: CASSQDRSVPHNEQFF.

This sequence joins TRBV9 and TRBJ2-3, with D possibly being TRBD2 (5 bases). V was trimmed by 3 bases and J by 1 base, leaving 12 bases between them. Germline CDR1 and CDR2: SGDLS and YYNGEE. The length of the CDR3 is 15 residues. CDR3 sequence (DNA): TGTGCCAGCAGCGCGGGGATCTACGGCACAGATACGCAGTATTTT. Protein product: CASSAGIYGTDTQYF.

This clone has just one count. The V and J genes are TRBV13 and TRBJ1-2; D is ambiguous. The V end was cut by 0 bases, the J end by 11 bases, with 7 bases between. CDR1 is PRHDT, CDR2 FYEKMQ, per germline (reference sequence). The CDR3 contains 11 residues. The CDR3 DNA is TGTGCCAGCAGCTTAGGGGAACTATACACCTTC. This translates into CASSLGELYTF.

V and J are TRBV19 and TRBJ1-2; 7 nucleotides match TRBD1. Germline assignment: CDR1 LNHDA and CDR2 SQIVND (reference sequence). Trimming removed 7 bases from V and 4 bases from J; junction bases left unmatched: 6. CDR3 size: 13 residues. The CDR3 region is CASTGQDLYGYTF. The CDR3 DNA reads TGTGCCAGTACCGGACAGGACCTCTATGGCTACACCTTC.

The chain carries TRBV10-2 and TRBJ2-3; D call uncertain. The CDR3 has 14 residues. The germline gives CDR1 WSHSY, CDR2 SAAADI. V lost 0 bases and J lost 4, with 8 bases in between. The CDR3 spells CASSESLRSDTQYF. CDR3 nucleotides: TGCGCCAGCAGTGAGTCTCTCAGGTCAGATACGCAGTATTTT.

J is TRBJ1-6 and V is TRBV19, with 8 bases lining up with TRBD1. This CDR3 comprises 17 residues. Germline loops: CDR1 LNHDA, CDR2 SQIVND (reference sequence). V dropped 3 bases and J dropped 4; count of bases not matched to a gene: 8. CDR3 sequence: CASSIKGQATYNSPLHF. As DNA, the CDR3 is TGTGCCAGTAGTATTAAGGGACAGGCTACATATAATTCACCCCTCCACTTT. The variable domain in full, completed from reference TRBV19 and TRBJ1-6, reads DGGITQSPKYLFRKEGQNVTLSCEQNLNHDAMYWYRQDPGQGLRLIYYSQIVNDFQKGDIAEGYSVSREKKESFPLTVTSAQKNPTAFYLCASSIKGQATYNSPLHFGNGTRLTVT.

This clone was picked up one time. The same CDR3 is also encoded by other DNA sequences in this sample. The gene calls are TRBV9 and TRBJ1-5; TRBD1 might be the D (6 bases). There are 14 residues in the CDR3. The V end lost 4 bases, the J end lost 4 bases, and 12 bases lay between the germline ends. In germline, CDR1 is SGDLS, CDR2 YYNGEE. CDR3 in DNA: TGTGCCAGCAGCCCCGGACAGTCAAATCAGCCCCAGCATTTT. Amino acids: CASSPGQSNQPQHF.

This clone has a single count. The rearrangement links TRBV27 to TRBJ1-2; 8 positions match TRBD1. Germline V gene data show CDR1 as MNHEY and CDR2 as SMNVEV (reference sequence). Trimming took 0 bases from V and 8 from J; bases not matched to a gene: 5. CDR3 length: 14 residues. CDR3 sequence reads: CASSLSPDRAGYTF. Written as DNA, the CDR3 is TGTGCCAGCAGTTTATCGCCGGACAGGGCCGGCTACACCTTC.

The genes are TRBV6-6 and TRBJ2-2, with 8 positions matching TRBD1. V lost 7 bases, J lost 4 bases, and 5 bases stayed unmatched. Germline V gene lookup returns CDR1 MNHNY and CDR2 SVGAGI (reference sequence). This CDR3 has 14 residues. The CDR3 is CASTRQGSTGELFF. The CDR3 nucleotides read TGTGCCAGCACCAGACAGGGGAGCACCGGGGAGCTGTTTTTT.